Listed below are T cell receptor beta chains from one sample, sequenced in a study of blood T cell repertoires in COVID-19. Produced via immunoSEQ multiplex PCR; TCRdb's table is partial and in-frame only. The data hold 310,000 or so clones, with 65% to 85% observed a single time. The sample consisted of peripheral blood. The receptors stem from a woman aged 45 to 65 with acute or convalescent COVID-19. CDR3s include the opening cysteine and the closing phenylalanine or tryptophan. The order of the fields is clone size, V gene, D gene, J gene, CDR3 protein, CDR3 DNA. A D gene is named only where the DNA matches it firmly. Clone size is stated in some rows and not others, as once, few, many or a class when expanded.

clone_size: .
v_call: TRBV19
d_call: .
j_call: TRBJ1-1
cdr3_aa: CASSIADEAFF
cdr3_nt: TGTGCCAGTAGTATCGCGGATGAAGCTTTCTTT

clone_size: .
v_call: TRBV7-9
d_call: .
j_call: TRBJ1-2
cdr3_aa: CASAGRGFGYTF
cdr3_nt: TGTGCCAGCGCCGGGAGGGGGTTTGGCTACACCTTC

clone_size: once
v_call: TRBV3-1/TRBV3-2
d_call: .
j_call: TRBJ2-1
cdr3_aa: CASTQGGGLSYNEQFF
cdr3_nt: TGTGCCAGCACCCAAGGGGGGGGACTATCCTACAATGAGCAGTTCTTC

clone_size: few
v_call: TRBV7-9
d_call: TRBD2
j_call: TRBJ2-5
cdr3_aa: CASRPSIGGETQYF
cdr3_nt: TGTGCCAGCAGACCCTCAATCGGGGGGGAGACCCAGTACTTC

clone_size: .
v_call: TRBV7-2
d_call: .
j_call: TRBJ2-1
cdr3_aa: CASSLVVPSSYNEQFF
cdr3_nt: TGTGCCAGCAGCTTAGTGGTCCCGAGCTCCTACAATGAGCAGTTCTTC

clone_size: .
v_call: TRBV5-1
d_call: TRBD1
j_call: TRBJ2-7
cdr3_aa: CASSSGQGAYYEQYF
cdr3_nt: TGCGCCAGCAGCTCGGGACAGGGGGCATATTACGAGCAGTACTTC

clone_size: few
v_call: TRBV30
d_call: .
j_call: TRBJ2-2
cdr3_aa: CAWDSYTGELFF
cdr3_nt: TGTGCCTGGGATAGCTACACCGGGGAGCTGTTTTTT

clone_size: .
v_call: TRBV7-9
d_call: .
j_call: TRBJ1-2
cdr3_aa: CASFRIQGPVIYGYTF
cdr3_nt: TGTGCCAGCTTTCGAATACAGGGACCGGTTATCTATGGCTACACCTTC

clone_size: once
v_call: TRBV11-3
d_call: TRBD2
j_call: TRBJ2-1
cdr3_aa: CASSLGGGADNEQFF
cdr3_nt: TGTGCCAGCAGCTTAGGCGGGGGGGCCGACAATGAGCAGTTCTTC

clone_size: .
v_call: TRBV12-3/TRBV12-4
d_call: TRBD2
j_call: TRBJ2-5
cdr3_aa: CASSIAGGETQYF
cdr3_nt: TGTGCCAGCAGTATAGCGGGGGGAGAGACCCAGTACTTC

clone_size: once
v_call: TRBV12-3/TRBV12-4
d_call: .
j_call: TRBJ2-5
cdr3_aa: CASSFSSQETQYF
cdr3_nt: TGTGCCAGCAGTTTTAGCTCCCAAGAGACCCAGTACTTC

clone_size: .
v_call: TRBV6-5
d_call: TRBD1
j_call: TRBJ2-3
cdr3_aa: CASSQGQGRGDTQYF
cdr3_nt: TGTGCCAGCAGCCAAGGACAGGGGAGGGGAGATACGCAGTATTTT

clone_size: .
v_call: TRBV7-9
d_call: TRBD2
j_call: TRBJ2-3
cdr3_aa: CASSAGTITDTQYF
cdr3_nt: TGTGCCAGCAGCGCGGGGACTATCACAGATACGCAGTATTTT

clone_size: .
v_call: TRBV6-5
d_call: .
j_call: TRBJ1-1
cdr3_aa: CASSRVNTEAFF
cdr3_nt: TGTGCCAGCAGCAGGGTAAACACTGAAGCTTTCTTT

clone_size: .
v_call: TRBV5-6
d_call: .
j_call: TRBJ1-5
cdr3_aa: CASSLGHRVGQPQHF
cdr3_nt: TGTGCCAGCAGCTTGGGCCACAGGGTAGGTCAGCCCCAGCATTTT

clone_size: .
v_call: TRBV19
d_call: .
j_call: TRBJ1-1
cdr3_aa: CASTLRSDRGNTEAFF
cdr3_nt: TGTGCCAGTACCCTTCGTTCGGACAGAGGAAACACTGAAGCTTTCTTT

clone_size: .
v_call: TRBV6-1
d_call: .
j_call: TRBJ1-4
cdr3_aa: CASSDSGTGGEKLFF
cdr3_nt: TGTGCCAGCAGTGATTCGGGGACCGGGGGGGAAAAACTGTTTTTT

clone_size: .
v_call: TRBV3-1/TRBV3-2
d_call: .
j_call: TRBJ2-5
cdr3_aa: CASSQGKQRHRETQYF
cdr3_nt: TGTGCCAGCAGCCAAGGAAAACAGCGCCACAGGGAGACCCAGTACTTC

clone_size: .
v_call: TRBV15
d_call: TRBD1
j_call: TRBJ2-2
cdr3_aa: CATSRGQGADGELFF
cdr3_nt: TGTGCCACCAGCCGGGGACAGGGGGCTGACGGGGAGCTGTTTTTT

clone_size: few
v_call: TRBV29-1
d_call: TRBD1
j_call: TRBJ1-2
cdr3_aa: CSVETGVNVDVYTF
cdr3_nt: TGCAGCGTGGAGACAGGGGTCAACGTTGACGTCTACACCTTC

clone_size: .
v_call: TRBV19
d_call: .
j_call: TRBJ2-3
cdr3_aa: CASSLGPQGTQYF
cdr3_nt: TGTGCCAGTAGTCTCGGCCCCCAGGGTACGCAGTATTTT

clone_size: .
v_call: TRBV3-1/TRBV3-2
d_call: TRBD1
j_call: TRBJ2-1
cdr3_aa: CASSQADRGPLFEQFF
cdr3_nt: TGTGCCAGCAGCCAAGCGGACAGGGGGCCCCTCTTTGAGCAGTTCTTC

clone_size: once
v_call: TRBV5-6
d_call: .
j_call: TRBJ1-1
cdr3_aa: CASSLIGAGTEAFF
cdr3_nt: TGTGCCAGCAGCCTTATAGGGGCGGGAACTGAAGCTTTCTTT

clone_size: .
v_call: TRBV7-3
d_call: TRBD1
j_call: TRBJ1-2
cdr3_aa: CASSLTPGQGVDMSGYTF
cdr3_nt: TGTGCCAGCAGCCTCACCCCGGGACAGGGAGTGGATATGAGTGGCTACACCTTC

clone_size: .
v_call: TRBV3-1/TRBV3-2
d_call: .
j_call: TRBJ2-5
cdr3_aa: CASSQERGRPRETQYF
cdr3_nt: TGTGCCAGCAGCCAAGAAAGAGGGAGACCTCGAGAGACCCAGTACTTC

clone_size: .
v_call: TRBV6-5
d_call: .
j_call: TRBJ2-3
cdr3_aa: CASSNRGNTQYF
cdr3_nt: TGTGCCAGCAGCAATAGGGGGAATACGCAGTATTTT

clone_size: .
v_call: TRBV10-3
d_call: .
j_call: TRBJ1-1
cdr3_aa: CAISESQGSRNTEAFF
cdr3_nt: TGTGCCATCAGTGAGTCGCAGGGGAGCAGGAACACTGAAGCTTTCTTT

clone_size: .
v_call: TRBV5-6
d_call: .
j_call: TRBJ1-1
cdr3_aa: CASTIRRGTEAFF
cdr3_nt: TGTGCCAGCACCATACGTAGGGGCACTGAAGCTTTCTTT

clone_size: .
v_call: TRBV5-1
d_call: TRBD1
j_call: TRBJ2-2
cdr3_aa: CASSLGQGVGELFF
cdr3_nt: TGCGCCAGCAGCTTGGGACAGGGTGTCGGGGAGCTGTTTTTT

clone_size: once
v_call: TRBV2
d_call: .
j_call: TRBJ2-5
cdr3_aa: CASTTSSWETQYF
cdr3_nt: TGTGCCAGCACCACCAGTTCGTGGGAGACCCAGTACTTC

clone_size: .
v_call: TRBV19
d_call: TRBD1
j_call: TRBJ1-1
cdr3_aa: CAAKTSGGSAFF
cdr3_nt: TGTGCCGCCAAGACGTCAGGGGGCTCTGCTTTCTTT

clone_size: .
v_call: TRBV7-6
d_call: TRBD1
j_call: TRBJ1-2
cdr3_aa: CASSQGTASTNYGYTF
cdr3_nt: TGTGCCAGCAGCCAGGGGACAGCCAGTACTAACTATGGCTACACCTTC

clone_size: .
v_call: TRBV27
d_call: .
j_call: TRBJ2-2
cdr3_aa: CASSLWAGLAGELFF
cdr3_nt: TGTGCCAGCAGTTTATGGGCTGGGCTCGCCGGGGAGCTGTTTTTT

clone_size: .
v_call: TRBV5-6
d_call: .
j_call: TRBJ2-7
cdr3_aa: CASSLSDRLYEQYF
cdr3_nt: TGTGCCAGCAGCTTATCGGACAGATTGTACGAGCAGTACTTC

clone_size: .
v_call: TRBV2
d_call: TRBD1
j_call: TRBJ1-5
cdr3_aa: CASRDRTGGENQPQHF
cdr3_nt: TGTGCCAGCAGGGACCGGACAGGGGGCGAAAATCAGCCCCAGCATTTT

clone_size: .
v_call: TRBV27
d_call: TRBD1
j_call: TRBJ2-2
cdr3_aa: CASLPWTGDTGELFF
cdr3_nt: TGTGCCAGTCTGCCCTGGACAGGGGACACCGGGGAGCTGTTTTTT

clone_size: .
v_call: TRBV10-3
d_call: TRBD1
j_call: TRBJ1-5
cdr3_aa: CAISEGQGWSNQPQHF
cdr3_nt: TGTGCCATCAGTGAGGGACAGGGATGGAGCAATCAGCCCCAGCATTTT

clone_size: .
v_call: TRBV11-2
d_call: TRBD1
j_call: TRBJ2-1
cdr3_aa: CASTKGAGYNEQFF
cdr3_nt: TGTGCCAGCACCAAGGGGGCCGGTTACAATGAGCAGTTCTTC

clone_size: .
v_call: TRBV7-9
d_call: TRBD1
j_call: TRBJ1-1
cdr3_aa: CASSQFGQGLNTEAFF
cdr3_nt: TGTGCCAGCAGCCAGTTTGGACAGGGGTTGAACACTGAAGCTTTCTTT

clone_size: once
v_call: TRBV6-5
d_call: .
j_call: TRBJ1-1
cdr3_aa: CASSRRGTEAFF
cdr3_nt: TGTGCCAGCAGTCGCAGGGGTACTGAAGCTTTCTTT

clone_size: .
v_call: TRBV6-5
d_call: .
j_call: TRBJ1-2
cdr3_aa: CASSYGGGSRDGYTF
cdr3_nt: TGTGCCAGCAGTTACGGGGGGGGAAGTCGTGATGGCTACACCTTC

clone_size: .
v_call: TRBV12-5
d_call: .
j_call: TRBJ1-1
cdr3_aa: CASGLPLTGNTEAFF
cdr3_nt: TGTGCTAGTGGTTTGCCCCTTACGGGGAACACTGAAGCTTTCTTT

clone_size: .
v_call: TRBV5-1
d_call: .
j_call: TRBJ1-4
cdr3_aa: CASSLRDTQTEKLFF
cdr3_nt: TGCGCCAGCAGCCTCCGGGACACCCAAACTGAAAAACTGTTTTTT

clone_size: .
v_call: TRBV7-9
d_call: .
j_call: TRBJ2-6
cdr3_aa: CASSPNSGANVLTF
cdr3_nt: TGTGCCAGCAGCCCTAATTCTGGGGCCAACGTCCTGACTTTC

clone_size: .
v_call: TRBV5-5
d_call: TRBD1
j_call: TRBJ1-3
cdr3_aa: CASSRNTGGENTIYF
cdr3_nt: TGTGCCAGCAGTCGAAACACAGGGGGTGAAAACACCATATATTTT

clone_size: .
v_call: TRBV7-9
d_call: .
j_call: TRBJ1-1
cdr3_aa: CASSLGAENTEAFF
cdr3_nt: TGTGCCAGCAGCTTGGGGGCGGAGAACACTGAAGCTTTCTTT

clone_size: .
v_call: TRBV28
d_call: TRBD2
j_call: TRBJ2-1
cdr3_aa: CASGLAGVYNEQFF
cdr3_nt: TGTGCCAGCGGATTAGCGGGAGTCTACAATGAGCAGTTCTTC

clone_size: few
v_call: TRBV12-5
d_call: TRBD1
j_call: TRBJ2-2
cdr3_aa: CASGLALLTGGPFLVSNTGELFF
cdr3_nt: TGTGCTAGTGGTTTGGCACTCTTAACAGGGGGCCCCTTTTTGGTTTCGAACACCGGGGAGCTGTTTTTT

clone_size: few
v_call: TRBV15
d_call: .
j_call: TRBJ1-4
cdr3_aa: CATSSRGNEKLFF
cdr3_nt: TGTGCCACCAGCAGCAGGGGTAATGAAAAACTGTTTTTT

clone_size: .
v_call: TRBV3-1/TRBV3-2
d_call: TRBD1
j_call: TRBJ1-6
cdr3_aa: CASTFLGTGSNSPLHF
cdr3_nt: TGTGCCAGCACCTTTCTCGGGACAGGGTCAAATTCACCCCTCCACTTT

clone_size: .
v_call: TRBV11-2
d_call: TRBD2
j_call: TRBJ2-3
cdr3_aa: CASSSPGTSGPTDTQYF
cdr3_nt: TGTGCCAGCAGCTCGCCCGGGACTAGCGGACCCACAGATACGCAGTATTTT

clone_size: .
v_call: TRBV7-9
d_call: TRBD1
j_call: TRBJ1-2
cdr3_aa: CASSASGTANYGYTF
cdr3_nt: TGTGCCAGCAGCGCATCCGGGACAGCGAACTATGGCTACACCTTC

clone_size: few
v_call: TRBV20-1
d_call: TRBD1
j_call: TRBJ1-2
cdr3_aa: CSARDRDGYTF
cdr3_nt: TGCAGTGCCCGGGACAGGGATGGCTACACCTTC

clone_size: .
v_call: TRBV4-2
d_call: .
j_call: TRBJ2-5
cdr3_aa: CASSQETGSQETQYF
cdr3_nt: TGTGCCAGCAGCCAAGAAACAGGGTCTCAAGAGACCCAGTACTTC